The 14 T cell receptor beta chains in this list originate from one sample, sequenced in a study of T-cell memory formation after mild COVID-19. TCRdb reanalysed the 5' RACE reads using MiXCR and keeps one entry per CDR3 protein. The sample has 300,000 to 400,000 distinct CDR3 sequences; roughly 15% are singletons. The specimen was PBMCs or a T cell subset sorted from them (not recorded which). The source of these receptors is a man between 18 and 29 years old who had mild COVID-19 (a few samples of this study predate the infection). Cell type and time point are not known.

Ten or more counts support this clonotype. The chain employs TRBV7-2 and TRBJ2-1, with 7 bases identical to TRBD1. Germline V lookup: CDR1 SGHTA, CDR2 FQGNSA. Trimming took 1 base from V and 2 from J; bases not matched to a gene: 2. The CDR3 runs 15 residues. The DNA of the CDR3 is TGTGCCAGCAGCTTAGGACAGGGAGCCTACAATGAGCAGTTCTTC. Translated, it gives CASSLGQGAYNEQFF.

J is TRBJ2-6 and V is TRBV10-3; D is uncertain. Germline CDR1 reads ENHRY; CDR2 reads SYGVKD. There are 16 residues in the CDR3. V lost 3 bases to trimming and J lost 1 base, with 10 bases between them. CDR3 coding DNA: TGTGCCATCAGTGACTATATGCGTTCTGGGGCCAACGTCCTGACTTTC. It translates to CAISDYMRSGANVLTF.

In its sample, this clonotype was seen a few times. The chain joins TRBV9 to TRBJ2-2; 8 bases match TRBD2. In germline, CDR1 is SGDLS, CDR2 YYNGEE. The CDR3 extends over 16 amino acids. Losses at the gene ends were 4 bases for V and 3 bases for J; bases not matched to a gene: 8. The CDR3 region has the DNA TGTGCCAGCAGCTCTATCAGTAGCGGGGACACCGGGGAGCTGTTTTTT. Protein: CASSSISSGDTGELFF.

The V gene is TRBV12-3 or TRBV12-4, the J gene TRBJ2-1; the D is unclear. V shed 2 bases and J shed 3 bases, with 8 bases lying between them. CDR3 length: 14 amino acids. CDR3 residues: CASSLRADYNEQFF. The CDR3 DNA is TGTGCCAGCAGTTTAAGGGCAGACTACAATGAGCAGTTCTTC.

The V gene is TRBV20-1, the J gene TRBJ2-5; 11 positions match TRBD2. Germline-derived CDR1 and CDR2 are DFQATT and SNEGSKA (reference sequence). V lost 0 bases, J lost 5 bases, and 8 bases stayed unmatched. The CDR3 extends over 16 amino acids. Written as DNA, the CDR3 is TGCAGTGCTAGAGATTCTAGCGGGGGGAGAAGGGAGACCCAGTACTTC. Translation: CSARDSSGGRRETQYF.

V and J are TRBV5-1 and TRBJ2-5; 9 positions match TRBD1. Germline V gene sequence: CDR1 SGHRS, CDR2 YFSETQ. Losses at the gene ends were 3 bases for V and 1 base for J; bases not matched to a gene: 7. This CDR3 is 16 amino acids long. CDR3 coding DNA: TGCGCCAGCAGCTGGGGGACAGGGCCAAGCCAAGAGACCCAGTACTTC. Translating gives CASSWGTGPSQETQYF.

This clonotype was counted at least ten times. V gene TRBV5-1 combines with J gene TRBJ2-6; D might be TRBD1 or TRBD2, each matching 5 bases. The CDR3 consists of 15 residues. CDR1 is SGHRS, CDR2 YFSETQ, per germline. The germline V and J ends were trimmed by 4 bases and 3 bases, with 11 bases remaining between them. CDR3 sequence: CASSEGRLGANVLTF. DNA of the CDR3: TGCGCCAGCAGCGAGGGACGGCTTGGGGCCAACGTCCTGACTTTC.

There are a few counts of this clonotype. The chain couples TRBV15 to TRBJ2-3; D unresolved. Trimming cost V 0 bases and J 5 bases, with 3 bases left between them. The CDR3 runs 12 residues. Germline V gene lookup returns CDR1 LNHNV and CDR2 YYDKDF (reference sequence). In nucleotides, the CDR3 is TGTGCCACCAGCAGAGAACGAGATACGCAGTATTTT. The encoded protein is CATSRERDTQYF. Combining the CDR3 with reference TRBV15 and TRBJ2-3 gives the whole variable domain DAMVIQNPRYQVTQFGKPVTLSCSQTLNHNVMYWYQQKSSQAPKLLFHYYDKDFNNEADTPDNFQSRRPNTSFCFLDIRSPGLGDTAMYLCATSRERDTQYFGPGTRLTVL.

J is TRBJ2-3 and V is TRBV5-6; 9 bases match TRBD1. The V and J ends lost 0 bases and 2 bases, in that order; junction bases with no gene match: 4. Germline CDR1 reads SGHDT; CDR2 reads YYEEEE. CDR3 size: 16 residues. DNA of the CDR3: TGTGCCAGCAGCTTGGGGACAGGGGTCTACACAGATACGCAGTATTTT. It is translated as CASSLGTGVYTDTQYF.

This clonotype occurred a few times. The rearrangement joins TRBV18 to TRBJ2-7; possibly TRBD1 or TRBD2 for D (5 bases each). The germline V gene has CDR1 KGHSH and CDR2 LQKENI. The V end lost 1 base, the J end lost 0 bases, and 13 bases lay between the germline ends. This CDR3 is 16 amino acids long. For the CDR3, the DNA is TGTGCCAGCTCACCACTTTTGTGGGACGGCTCCTACGAGCAGTACGTC. Translated: CASSPLLWDGSYEQYV.

The CDR3 loop reads CASSQDRASPSGETQYF. The CDR3, as DNA: TGTGCCAGCAGCCAAGACCGGGCTAGTCCGTCGGGAGAGACCCAGTACTTC. This rearrangement joins TRBV3-1 to TRBJ2-5; D remains ambiguous. CDR3 length equals 17 residues. Trimming stripped 0 bases from V and 4 bases from J, with 18 bases between. Germline assignment: CDR1 LGHDT and CDR2 YNNKEL (reference sequence).

This chain links TRBV29-1 with TRBJ1-1; D is uncertain. Germline V gene data show CDR1 as SQVTM and CDR2 as ANQGSEA. The CDR3 length is 12 residues. Trimming removed 8 bases at V and 0 bases at J, with 10 bases between. CDR3 residues: CSYTTLNTEAFF. The CDR3 DNA follows: TGCAGCTATACGACCCTGAACACTGAAGCTTTCTTT.

The chain employs TRBV10-3 and TRBJ1-2; D perhaps matches TRBD1 (5 bases). V was shortened by 5 bases and J by 4 bases, with 17 bases between the two germline ends. Germline V CDR1 and CDR2: ENHRY, SYGVKD. The CDR3 runs to 15 residues. The DNA for the CDR3 is TGTGCCATCAGTCCTGCTGGGACCTCTAGCTATGGCTACACCTTC. Its translation is CAISPAGTSSYGYTF.

This rearrangement joins TRBV5-1 to TRBJ1-3; D is ambiguous. Between the trimmed V and J ends, which lost 3 bases and 3 bases, there was a span of 19 bases. Germline V CDR1 and CDR2: SGHRS, YFSETQ. The CDR3 has 17 amino acids. For the CDR3, the DNA is TGCGCCAGCAGCTCCGATCCGGGTCGAACCGATGGAAACACCATATATTTT. It specifies CASSSDPGRTDGNTIYF.